The present T cell receptor (beta chain) was sequenced within a study of cytomegalovirus exposure and HLA in healthy donors. Primers: 60 Vbeta forward and 13 Jbeta reverse. Clones were sequenced by immunoSEQ multiplex PCR, and TCRdb holds only the in-frame ones, with some missing. This sample has roughly 150,000 clones, with around 80% found just once. Germline lookup yields CDR1 KGHSH and CDR2 LQKENI. The V and J ends lost 0 bases and 4 bases respectively, with 15 bases between them. This CDR3 region has 16 residues. In this sample, this clone turned up a few times. This chain links TRBV18 with TRBJ1-1; D call uncertain. The TCR comes from a woman younger than 30 in good health and CMV-seronegative. Sequenced input: PBMCs. The CDR3 nucleotides read TGTGCCAGCTCACCACCATTGGCGGCAAGTGGCACTGAAGCTTTCTTT. It encodes CASSPPLAASGTEAFF.